Listed below are T cell receptor beta chains from one sample, sequenced in a study of blood T cell repertoires in COVID-19. The method was immunoSEQ multiplex PCR; TCRdb's version includes in-frame clones alone and lacks a portion of them. The sample lists 150,000 to 200,000 clones, roughly four fifths occurring once. The source material was peripheral blood. The receptors were sampled from a man aged 55 to 70 with active or convalescent COVID-19. The CDR3 runs from the conserved cysteine through the conserved F or W. A D gene is named only where the DNA matches it firmly. Clone size appears in some rows only: once, few, many, or a class for an expanded clone.

>TRBJ2-7|TRBD2|.|TRBV28
TGTGCCAGCCAGGAGGGGGGACTAGCCTACGAGCAGTACTTC
CASQEGGLAYEQYF
>TRBJ1-1|.|.|TRBV6-1
TGTGCCAGCAGTGAACGAGACACTGAAGCTTTCTTT
CASSERDTEAFF
>TRBJ2-7|TRBD2|.|TRBV19
TGTGCCAGTAGCCCGCAGACTAGCGGGAAGAACGGACAGTACTTC
CASSPQTSGKNGQYF
>TRBJ1-2|.|.|TRBV14
TGTGCCAGCAGCCCCCGACAGGCCGGTGGCTACACCTTC
CASSPRQAGGYTF
>TRBJ2-7|TRBD2|.|TRBV19
TGTGCCAGTAGTCCCCGAGGAGCTAGCGGGAGATACGAGCAGTACTTC
CASSPRGASGRYEQYF
>TRBJ1-6|.|.|TRBV6-4
TGTGCCAGCAGTGACTCGACAGAAAATAATTCACCCCTCCACTTT
CASSDSTENNSPLHF
>TRBJ2-7|TRBD1|.|TRBV29-1
TGCAGCGTTCGGGACAGGGGATACGAGCAGTACTTC
CSVRDRGYEQYF
>TRBJ2-7|TRBD2|.|TRBV2
TGTGCCAGCAGGAAAGGGACTAGCGGAAGTGCGTACGAGCAGTACTTC
CASRKGTSGSAYEQYF
>TRBJ2-1|TRBD2|.|TRBV27
TGTGCCAGCAGTTTATTTAGGGGACTAGCGGGACATGAGCAGTTCTTC
CASSLFRGLAGHEQFF
>TRBJ2-3|TRBD1|few|TRBV7-7
TGTGCCAGCAGCCCTGGGACAGGGGGCACAGATACGCAGTATTTT
CASSPGTGGTDTQYF
>TRBJ2-3|TRBD2|once|TRBV5-5
TGTGCCAGCAGCCCATCCGGGACTAGCGGGGGGGTGGATACGCAGTATTTT
CASSPSGTSGGVDTQYF
>TRBJ2-7|.|.|TRBV6-5
TGTGCCAGCAAAGGGGAATTGGCCAACTACGAGCAGTACTTC
CASKGELANYEQYF
>TRBJ1-1|.|.|TRBV11-3
TGTGCCAGCAGCTCTTACAGGGATACTGAAGCTTTCTTT
CASSSYRDTEAFF
>TRBJ2-1|.|.|TRBV21-1
TGTGCCAGCAGCAAAGTACGGCGTGGAGACAATGAGCAGTTCTTC
CASSKVRRGDNEQFF
>TRBJ1-6|TRBD1|.|TRBV4-1
TGCGCCAGCAGCCAAGCTCAGGGGGCGAGAAATTCACCCCTCCACTTT
CASSQAQGARNSPLHF
>TRBJ1-2|TRBD1|.|TRBV5-4
TGTGCGGCGGGGACAGCATCTAACTATGGCTACACCTTC
CAAGTASNYGYTF
>TRBJ2-7|TRBD2|few|TRBV6-2/TRBV6-3
TGTGCCAGCAGTACCTTAGCGGGGGGGCCCCGCTACGAGCAGTACTTC
CASSTLAGGPRYEQYF
>TRBJ1-1|TRBD1|.|TRBV28
TGTGCCACCCTCACGGGACAGGCGAACACTGAAGCTTTCTTT
CATLTGQANTEAFF
>TRBJ1-1|.|few|TRBV7-9
TGTGCCAGCAGCTTAGTGAGAGGACGGGATTTCTTT
CASSLVRGRDFF
>TRBJ1-1|.|few|TRBV2
TGTGCCAGCAAGCAGGTCGTGGCGAACACTGAAGCTTTCTTT
CASKQVVANTEAFF
>TRBJ1-4|.|.|TRBV5-5
TGTGCCAGCAGCTTGGACAGGGCTAACGAAAAACTGTTTTTT
CASSLDRANEKLFF
>TRBJ1-1|.|.|TRBV3-1/TRBV3-2
TGTGCCAGCAGCCAACTCGGTTCCCGTAACACTGAAGCTTTCTTT
CASSQLGSRNTEAFF
>TRBJ1-1|TRBD1|.|TRBV5-8
TGTGCCAGCAGCCTCGGGACAGGTTTGTCCATGAACACTGAAGCTTTCTTT
CASSLGTGLSMNTEAFF
>TRBJ2-7|.|once|TRBV28
TGTGCCAGCAGTTTATCAACCTACGAGCAGTACTTC
CASSLSTYEQYF
>TRBJ2-5|TRBD2|.|TRBV6-5
TGTGCCAGCAGACTAGCGGGGGGCGTAGAGACCCAGTACTTC
CASRLAGGVETQYF
>TRBJ1-2|TRBD1|.|TRBV6-6
TGTGCCAGTGACGAACAGGGGGCACGTTATGGCTACACCTTC
CASDEQGARYGYTF
>TRBJ2-5|.|.|TRBV7-3
TGTGCCAGCAGCCAGGGGGGCGGAGCTCAAGAGACCCAGTACTTC
CASSQGGGAQETQYF
>TRBJ2-3|.|.|TRBV12-3/TRBV12-4
TGTGCCAGCAGTTTAGCGACGGGAGATACGCAGTATTTT
CASSLATGDTQYF
>TRBJ2-5|.|.|TRBV21-1
TGTGCCAGCAGCAGACAAAAATACCTGCGAGCGGGGGGGCTAGGAGAGACCCAGTACTTC
CASSRQKYLRAGGLGETQYF
>TRBJ1-3|.|.|TRBV4-2
TGTGCCAGCAGCCAAGATAGTAGCAGGGTCTCTGGAAACACCATATATTTT
CASSQDSSRVSGNTIYF
>TRBJ2-3|.|.|TRBV11-3
TGTGCCAGCAGCTCCCCTGGTTCAGGGGATACGCAGTATTTT
CASSSPGSGDTQYF
>TRBJ2-7|.|.|TRBV28
TGTGCCAGCAGTCCCGCATCCCTATCTGTGGGAGTCTACGAGCAGTACTTC
CASSPASLSVGVYEQYF
>TRBJ2-7|.|.|TRBV11-2
TGTGCCAGCAGCTTACAGGGATCCCCCCACGAGCAGTACTTC
CASSLQGSPHEQYF
>TRBJ1-5|.|.|TRBV6-1
TGTGCCAGCAGTGAACAGGGCTATCAGCCCCAGCATTTT
CASSEQGYQPQHF
>TRBJ1-1|TRBD1|.|TRBV6-5
TGTGCCAGCAGTCCAAGGACAGGGGGCCCCACTGAAGCTTTCTTT
CASSPRTGGPTEAFF
>TRBJ2-1|.|.|TRBV29-1
TGCAGCGTGGCCCCCTTCGGCGGCGCCTACAATGAGCAGTTCTTC
CSVAPFGGAYNEQFF
>TRBJ1-6|.|.|TRBV2
TGTGCCAGCAACAGGGATAATTCACCCCTCCACTTT
CASNRDNSPLHF
>TRBJ2-1|.|once|TRBV5-8
TGTGCCAGCAGCTTGGTTGCGTTCTCCTACAATGAGCAGTTCTTC
CASSLVAFSYNEQFF
>TRBJ2-5|TRBD2|.|TRBV5-4
TGTGCCAGCAGCTTGGGGGGGCTAGCGGGACAAGAGACCCAGTACTTC
CASSLGGLAGQETQYF
>TRBJ2-1|TRBD1|.|TRBV6-5
TGTGCCAGCAGTCCTCGGACAGGCTCCTACAATGAGCAGTTCTTC
CASSPRTGSYNEQFF
>TRBJ1-1|.|.|TRBV3-1/TRBV3-2
TGTGCCAGCAGCCAAGAGGCAGGGTTCGGGACTGAAGCTTTCTTT
CASSQEAGFGTEAFF
>TRBJ1-5|TRBD1|.|TRBV6-5
TGTGCCAGCAGGCCGGACAGGGGTAATCAGCCCCAGCATTTT
CASRPDRGNQPQHF
>TRBJ2-7|TRBD2|.|TRBV9
TGTGCCAGCAGTCTGAGGGCGGGGGGCCCATACGAGCAGTACTTC
CASSLRAGGPYEQYF
>TRBJ1-3|.|.|TRBV7-2
TGTGCCAGCAGCTTAGCGTTCCAGGGGCCTTACTCTGGAAACACCATATATTTT
CASSLAFQGPYSGNTIYF
>TRBJ1-2|TRBD1|.|TRBV2
TGTGCCAGCAGTGCTAGGGCAGGGGGAACCTATGGCTACACCTTC
CASSARAGGTYGYTF
>TRBJ2-3|TRBD2|.|TRBV5-5
TGTGCCAGCAGCTCACGGACTAGCATAGATACGCAGTATTTT
CASSSRTSIDTQYF
>TRBJ1-1|TRBD1|.|TRBV28
TGTGCCAGCAGTTTGGGGACAGGAAGGACTGAAGCTTTCTTT
CASSLGTGRTEAFF
>TRBJ2-7|TRBD2|.|TRBV5-4
TGTGCCAGCAGCTCCCTAGCGGGAGGATTCTACGAGCAGTACTTC
CASSSLAGGFYEQYF
>TRBJ1-1|TRBD1|.|TRBV2
TGTGCCAGCAGCGGGGACAGGGGTATATTTTTTGACACTGAAGCTTTCTTT
CASSGDRGIFFDTEAFF
>TRBJ2-7|.|.|TRBV5-1
TGCGCCAGCAGCTTCAGCAGGGGATACGAGCAGTACTTC
CASSFSRGYEQYF
>TRBJ2-3|.|.|TRBV6-5
TGTGCCAGCAGTTACGAGGGCGGCCGCACAGATACGCAGTATTTT
CASSYEGGRTDTQYF
>TRBJ2-7|.|.|TRBV21-1
TGTGCCAGCAGCTCGCCCCCGGACAGGGGGCTTGAGCAGTACTTC
CASSSPPDRGLEQYF
>TRBJ1-6|.|.|TRBV5-4
TGTGCCAGCAGCTTGCAGGGCTCCTATAATTCACCCCTCCACTTT
CASSLQGSYNSPLHF
>TRBJ1-2|TRBD1|.|TRBV7-3
TGTGCCAGCAGCCTTCAGGGGGCGCGTGGCTACACCTTC
CASSLQGARGYTF
>TRBJ2-5|TRBD2|few|TRBV6-5
TGTGCCAGCAGCTTGGGCGGGGGAAAAGAGACCCAGTACTTC
CASSLGGGKETQYF
>TRBJ2-2|.|.|TRBV5-1
TGCGCCAGCAGCCCCCCTTACACCGGGGAGCTGTTTTTT
CASSPPYTGELFF
>TRBJ2-7|TRBD1|once|TRBV2
TGTGCCAGCAGTTCGACAGGGTACGAGCAGTACTTC
CASSSTGYEQYF
>TRBJ1-6|.|few|TRBV7-9
TGTGCCAGCAGCCGACAGGAGCTGAATTCACCCCTCCACTTT
CASSRQELNSPLHF
>TRBJ1-6|.|.|TRBV7-8
TGTGCCAGCAGCTTGGACAAGAATTCACCCCTCCACTTT
CASSLDKNSPLHF